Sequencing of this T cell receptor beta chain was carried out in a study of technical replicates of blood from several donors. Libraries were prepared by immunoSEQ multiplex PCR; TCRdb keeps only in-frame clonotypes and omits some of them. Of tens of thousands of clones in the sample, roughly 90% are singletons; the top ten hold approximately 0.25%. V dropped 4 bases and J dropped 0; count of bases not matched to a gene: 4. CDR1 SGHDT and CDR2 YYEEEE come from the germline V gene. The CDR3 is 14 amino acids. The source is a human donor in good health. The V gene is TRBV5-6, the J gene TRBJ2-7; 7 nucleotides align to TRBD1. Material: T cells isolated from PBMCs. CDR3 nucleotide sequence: TGTGCCAGCAGCCTGGGGACAGTCTCCTACGAGCAGTACTTC. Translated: CASSLGTVSYEQYF.